This T cell receptor beta chain was documented in a study of beta chain features in type 1 diabetes. The V and J ends lost 1 base and 7 bases, in that order; junction bases with no gene match: 7. Germline CDR1 reads SQVTM; CDR2 reads ANQGSEA. The CDR3 is 14 residues long. Expressed TCRB transcripts were sequenced after all isolated RNA was converted to cDNA. Some clones are missing from TCRdb's copy, which holds only in-frame ones; the method was immunoSEQ multiplex PCR. The data show about 40,000 clones, with around 48% seen just once and roughly 0.7% held by the top ten. Study-level findings and limits: In these data, an HLA type influence on TCRB rearrangement remained unresolved. All four CD4+ subsets of Type 1 diabetes patients contained TCRB CDR3s that were moderately but significantly shorter.

On this clone itself: What it binds is not known.

The chain couples TRBV29-1 to TRBJ1-2, with 9 positions matching TRBD1. The sequence was obtained from a young woman in good health. Sequences were obtained from central memory CD4+ T cells from blood. In DNA, the CDR3 is TGCAGCGTTGAAGGACCACAGGGGGCGCCTGGCTACACCTTC. This sequence encodes CSVEGPQGAPGYTF. Supplemented by reference TRBV29-1 and TRBJ1-2, the full variable domain reads SAVISQKPSRDICQRGTSLTIQCQVDSQVTMMFWYRQQPGQSLTLIATANQGSEATYESGFVIDKFPISRPNLTFSTLTVSNMSPEDSSIYLCSVEGPQGAPGYTFGSGTRLTVV.